The 7 T cell receptor beta chains listed next were all sequenced from one sample in a study of T cells in Graves' hyperthyroidism and ophthalmopathy. The TCR beta CDR3 regions underwent amplification using RNA transcripts as the source. The HTBI primer set drove a first-round RT-PCR of the TCR CDR3. MiXCR was run by TCRdb on the multiplex PCR reads, yielding one entry per CDR3 protein. The sample shows approximately 400,000 distinct CDR3 sequences, 15% to 18% of them seen only once. Sample: blood. The origin of the receptors is a woman under 30 with Graves' hyperthyroidism that later progressed to Graves' ophthalmopathy.

This clonotype came up many times. J is TRBJ2-7 and V is TRBV18; no clear D gene. The CDR3 length is 13 residues. Trimming removed 3 bases at V and 4 bases at J, with 10 bases between. Germline values: CDR1 KGHSH, CDR2 LQKENI. The CDR3 DNA sequence: TGTGCCAGCTCACCTTATGGCGCGTACGAGCAGTACTTC. It specifies CASSPYGAYEQYF.

This clonotype showed up many times. The chain joins TRBV29-1 to TRBJ1-5, with 11 bases identical to TRBD1. There are 14 residues in the CDR3. The germline CDR1 and CDR2 sequences are SQVTM and ANQGSEA. J gave up 4 bases and V 8 bases, and 7 bases lay outside the gene matches. DNA of the CDR3: TGCAGCACCCGGACAGGGGGCCCTAATCAGCCCCAGCATTTT. Translated, it gives CSTRTGGPNQPQHF.

This clonotype has more than one count but fewer than ten. The genes are TRBV24-1 and TRBJ2-3, with D perhaps matching TRBD1 (6 bases). The CDR3 runs 20 residues. Germline loops: CDR1 KGHDR, CDR2 SFDVKD. Trimming cost V 3 bases and J 2 bases, with 26 bases left between them. CDR3 coding DNA: TGTGCCACCAGTGATCAACCTGCATTCTTCAGGACAGAAGTCACAGATACGCAGTATTTT. Its translation: CATSDQPAFFRTEVTDTQYF.

This clonotype was counted ten times or more. The chain joins TRBV20-1 to TRBJ1-5; D may be TRBD1 (6 bases). Deletions cut 1 base from V and 4 bases from J, with 8 bases between. Germline CDR1 reads DFQATT; CDR2 reads SNEGSKA (reference sequence). The CDR3 consists of 13 residues. CDR3 bases: TGCAGTGCTAGAGGGACAGAGAATCAGCCCCAGCATTTT. This translates into CSARGTENQPQHF.

This clonotype was seen only a few times. The chain has TRBV19 and TRBJ2-7; D remains unclear. This CDR3 has 15 amino acids. V lost 3 bases to trimming and J lost 0 bases, with 12 bases between them. CDR1 and CDR2 (germline): LNHDA, SQIVND (reference sequence). CDR3 DNA: TGTGCCAGTAGTATCCCCGCAATGAGCTCCTACGAGCAGTACTTC. Its translation is CASSIPAMSSYEQYF.

This clonotype was recorded once. The rearrangement joins TRBV7-2 to TRBJ2-2; maybe TRBD1 (6 bases). Germline V lookup: CDR1 SGHTA, CDR2 FQGNSA. With 6 bases removed from V and 4 bases from J, the gap between germline ends came to 21 bases. This CDR3 has 17 residues. The CDR3 region is CASRSNTGSGATGELFF. CDR3 nucleotides: TGTGCCAGCAGATCAAATACAGGGTCTGGGGCCACCGGGGAGCTGTTTTTT.

At least ten counts were recorded for this clonotype. The chain is built from TRBV6-1 and TRBJ2-7, with 10 bases that match TRBD1. Per the germline V gene, CDR1 is MNHNS and CDR2 is SASEGT. The CDR3 spans 16 residues. Trimming took 5 bases from V and 2 from J; bases not matched to a gene: 9. In nucleotides, the CDR3 is TGTGCCAGCAGTTGGACCCGGGACAGGGGAACCTACGAGCAGTACTTC. Its translation: CASSWTRDRGTYEQYF.